These 14 T cell receptor beta chains share one sample of origin, sequenced in a study of blood T cells in healthy people across ages. PCR was performed a second time for 7 to 11 cycles using a sample-barcoded 5' primer and a J-beta primer mix. MiXCR was run by TCRdb on the 5' RACE reads, yielding one entry per CDR3 protein. The data show about 1,800,000 distinct CDR3 sequences, roughly 27% seen once. Sequencing was done on a sample of blood. The receptors shown here come from a young woman in good health.

This clonotype turned up a few times. The gene calls are TRBV7-9 and TRBJ2-7; D perhaps matches TRBD1 (5 bases). V was clipped by 5 bases and J by 6 bases, with 14 bases between them. CDR3 length: 13 residues. Germline CDR1 is SEHNR and CDR2 is FQNEAQ (reference sequence). Written as DNA, the CDR3 is TGTGCCAGCAGCCGCGACAGCCCCGGCGAGCAGTACTTC. Its translation is CASSRDSPGEQYF.

This clonotype was found many times. CDR3 coding DNA: TGTGCCACCAGCAGAACAGGGCAAGAGACCCAGTACTTC. Protein: CATSRTGQETQYF. The chain is built from TRBV15 and TRBJ2-5; maybe TRBD1 (6 bases). This CDR3 spans 13 amino acids. Germline-derived CDR1 and CDR2 are LNHNV and YYDKDF (reference sequence). V was trimmed by 2 bases and J by 2 bases, leaving 6 bases between them.

The chain couples TRBV15 to TRBJ1-5; D gene ambiguous. Trimming took off 0 bases at V and 2 bases at J, with 11 bases between the two ends. The CDR3 has 16 residues. CDR1 LNHNV and CDR2 YYDKDF come from the germline V gene (reference sequence). For the CDR3, the DNA is TGTGCCACCAGCAGAGATCTGATGGGTGGCAATCAGCCCCAGCATTTT. Its translation: CATSRDLMGGNQPQHF. The full variable domain, in which reference TRBV15 and TRBJ1-5 provide the parts outside the CDR3, is DAMVIQNPRYQVTQFGKPVTLSCSQTLNHNVMYWYQQKSSQAPKLLFHYYDKDFNNEADTPDNFQSRRPNTSFCFLDIRSPGLGDTAMYLCATSRDLMGGNQPQHFGDGTRLSIL.

This clonotype was detected many times. V usage is TRBV12-3 or TRBV12-4 and J usage is TRBJ2-6; TRBD2 might be the D (6 bases). The V gene lost 9 bases and the J gene lost 4 bases, with 16 bases spanning the gap. The CDR3 has 15 residues. CDR3 bases: TGTGCCAGGCGGATAGCGGCGGGAGGGGCCAACGTCCTGACTTTC. Amino acids: CARRIAAGGANVLTF.

Concerning this clonotype itself: A much bigger clone sits one base away, suggesting this may be a read error. This chain uses TRBV29-1 with TRBJ2-1, with D possibly TRBD1 on 6 matching bases. Germline CDR1 is SQVTM and CDR2 is ANQGSEA. The CDR3 sequence is 10 residues long. The CDR3 here is CGVVKGGQFF. In DNA, the CDR3 is TGCGGCGTTGTCAAAGGGGGGCAGTTCTTC.

There are many counts of this clonotype. The CDR3 loop reads CASSDRPVLGLAYEQYF. CDR3 nucleotide sequence: TGTGCCAGCAGCGATCGCCCCGTTCTTGGACTAGCCTACGAGCAGTACTTC. The chain combines TRBV11-2 with TRBJ2-7, with TRBD2 matching 7 bases. The CDR3 consists of 17 residues. CDR1 and CDR2 (germline): SGHAT, FQNNGV. V lost 5 bases and J lost 2; bases outside the gene matches: 15.

The chain combines TRBV5-6 with TRBJ2-7; D is unclear. Germline V CDR1 and CDR2: SGHDT, YYEEEE. V shed 4 bases and J shed 2 bases, with 13 bases lying between them. The CDR3 covers 14 residues. The DNA of the CDR3 is TGTGCCAGCAGCACCCAAGGGTTCGCCTACGAGCAGTACTTC. It yields the protein CASSTQGFAYEQYF. The full variable domain, completed using reference TRBV5-6 and TRBJ2-7, is DAGVTQSPTHLIKTRGQQVTLRCSPKSGHDTVSWYQQALGQGPQFIFQYYEEEERQRGNFPDRFSGHQFPNYSSELNVNALLLGDSALYLCASSTQGFAYEQYFGPGTRLTVT.

The chain combines TRBV2 with TRBJ1-2; D call uncertain. The V end was cut by 8 bases, the J end by 5 bases, with 18 bases between. Germline loops: CDR1 SNHLY, CDR2 FYNNEI. This CDR3 has 14 amino acids. CDR3 residues: CASGPWSLSYGYTF. CDR3 DNA: TGTGCCAGCGGGCCCTGGTCGCTATCATATGGCTACACCTTC.

This clonotype occurred a few times. The genes are TRBV19 and TRBJ1-4; 7 bases match TRBD1. The germline V gene encodes CDR1 LNHDA and CDR2 SQIVND (reference sequence). The CDR3 runs 14 residues. The trim removed 6 bases at V and 3 bases at J, leaving 4 bases unmatched. The CDR3 reads CASSDGQANEKLFF. The CDR3 DNA follows: TGTGCCAGTAGCGATGGACAGGCTAATGAAAAACTGTTTTTT. Drawing the rest from reference TRBV19 and TRBJ1-4, the complete variable domain is DGGITQSPKYLFRKEGQNVTLSCEQNLNHDAMYWYRQDPGQGLRLIYYSQIVNDFQKGDIAEGYSVSREKKESFPLTVTSAQKNPTAFYLCASSDGQANEKLFFGSGTQLSVL.

In the case of this clonotype: The germline gene is not matched at one end of the junction; a read error may be the cause. This chain joins TRBV2 and TRBJ2-1; D may match TRBD1 or TRBD2 (5 bases each). The CDR3 runs to 15 residues. Germline V lookup: CDR1 SNHLY, CDR2 FYNNEI. The CDR3 region is CASGEEAGGYNEQFF. CDR3 nucleotides: TGTGCCAGCGGTGAAGAGGCTGGGGGCTACAATGAGCAGTTCTTC. Variable domain in full (rest from reference TRBV2 and TRBJ2-1): EPEVTQTPSHQVTQMGQEVILRCVPISNHLYFYWYRQILGQKVEFLVSFYNNEISEKSEIFDDQFSVERPDGSNFTLKIRSTKLEDSAMYFCASGEEAGGYNEQFFGPGTRLTVL.

This clonotype was picked up many times. This chain uses TRBV29-1 with TRBJ2-1; 8 bases map to TRBD2. The V segment lost 6 bases and the J segment 1 base; nucleotides outside the gene matches: 8. CDR1 is SQVTM, CDR2 ANQGSEA, per germline. The CDR3 contains 15 residues. The CDR3 nucleotides read TGCAGCGTACAGACTAGCGTAGAATCCTACAATGAGCAGTTCTTC. Its translation: CSVQTSVESYNEQFF.

The rearrangement joins TRBV9 to TRBJ1-3, with TRBD1 as a possible D gene (5 bases). Deletions cut 3 bases from V and 0 bases from J, with 13 bases between. The V gene's germline CDR1 is SGDLS and CDR2 YYNGEE. The CDR3 spans 16 residues. CDR3: CASSGGGTPSGNTIYF. The CDR3 region has the DNA TGTGCCAGCAGCGGGGGGGGTACCCCCTCTGGAAACACCATATATTTT.

The chain recombines TRBV20-1 with TRBJ2-1; 7 bases line up with TRBD1. The J call could be wrong; TRBJ2-7 is a better fit for the DNA end. This CDR3 has 14 amino acids. Germline loops: CDR1 DFQATT, CDR2 SNEGSKA (reference sequence). The CDR3 coding sequence is TGCAGTGCTAGAGTCTTGGACAGGTACAATGAGCAGTACTTC. Its protein product is CSARVLDRYNEQYF.

This clonotype was found a few times. The chain links TRBV5-1 to TRBJ2-2; D possibly uses TRBD1 or TRBD2 (5 bases each). Germline CDR1 reads SGHRS; CDR2 reads YFSETQ. The CDR3 is made up of 16 amino acids. The V gene lost 7 bases and the J gene lost 0 bases, with 16 bases spanning the gap. The CDR3 protein is CASHIRENPNTGELFF. The CDR3 bases are TGCGCCAGCCATATCAGGGAGAATCCGAACACCGGGGAGCTGTTTTTT.